One and the same sample provided the 5 T cell receptor beta chains below, sequenced in a study of T cell responses to AZD1222 COVID-19 vaccine. Generated by immunoSEQ multiplex PCR, the TCRdb table keeps only in-frame clones and is missing some. This table holds 55,000 to 65,000 clones, approximately 88% found once. The sample here was peripheral blood, taken on day 0 of AZD1222 vaccination. These receptors were obtained from an adult in good health.

The rearrangement links TRBV6-5 to TRBJ1-1; D gene unclear. V lost 7 bases and J 0 bases, leaving 12 bases between the germline ends. Germline V lookup: CDR1 MNHEY, CDR2 SVGAGI. The CDR3 has 14 amino acids. CDR3 nucleotides: TGTGCCAGCAAGTACAGCGAGGTGAACACTGAAGCTTTCTTT. This translates into CASKYSEVNTEAFF.

CDR3 in DNA: TGTGCCAGCAGCGCCGCCGGGACTAGCGGCTACGAGCAGTACTTC. Residues: CASSAAGTSGYEQYF. The chain links TRBV7-9 to TRBJ2-7, with TRBD2 identical over 11 bases. V trimming: 5 bases; J trimming: 3 bases; junction bases outside the gene matches: 6. The CDR3 spans 15 residues. Germline CDR1 SEHNR, CDR2 FQNEAQ (reference sequence). The full variable domain, with the rest looked up from reference TRBV7-9 and TRBJ2-7, is DTGVSQNPRHKITKRGQNVTFRCDPISEHNRLYWYRQTLGQGPEFLTYFQNEAQLEKSRLLSDRFSAERPKGSFSTLEIQRTEQGDSAMYLCASSAAGTSGYEQYFGPGTRLTVT.

This clone was detected a few times. The rearrangement joins TRBV2 to TRBJ2-5; 10 bases are shared with TRBD2. Germline loops: CDR1 SNHLY, CDR2 FYNNEI. V lost 6 bases to trimming and J lost 7 bases; unmatched junction nucleotides: 11. This CDR3 region has 15 residues. CDR3 region: CASRLRTSGMGTQYF. The CDR3, as DNA: TGTGCCAGCAGACTCCGGACTAGCGGTATGGGGACCCAGTACTTC.

The chain uses TRBV2 and TRBJ2-1; TRBD1 aligns across 7 bases. Germline CDR1 and CDR2: SNHLY and FYNNEI. Trimming cost V 5 bases and J 7 bases; bases outside gene matches: 2. The CDR3 spans 12 residues. The CDR3 DNA sequence: TGTGCCAGCAGTCCGACAGGGAATGAGCAGTTCTTC. It translates to CASSPTGNEQFF.

This sequence joins TRBV27 and TRBJ1-6; D is perhaps TRBD1 (6 bases). The CDR3 extends over 16 amino acids. V lost 7 bases and J 0 bases, leaving 13 bases between the germline ends. CDR1 MNHEY and CDR2 SMNVEV come from the germline V gene (reference sequence). For the CDR3, the DNA is TGTGCCAGCAACAGACAGGCGAACTCCTATAATTCACCCCTCCACTTT. Translated: CASNRQANSYNSPLHF.